Listed here is a single T cell receptor beta chain. The data were obtained in a study of CD8 T cells in Susac syndrome. Random hexamers were used to reverse transcribe 0.5 to 1 ug of RNA. TCRdb reprocessed the immunoSEQ multiplex PCR reads via MiXCR and lists one record per CDR3 protein. Of roughly 200,000 distinct CDR3 sequences in the sample, 95% were seen once. The CDR3 is 15 amino acids. V lost 3 bases and J 1 base, leaving 10 bases between the germline ends. In germline, CDR1 is KGHSH, CDR2 LQKENI. The TCR sequence derives from a human donor in good health. The chain employs TRBV18 and TRBJ1-5; D unclear. The source material was CD4+ T cells from PBMCs. CDR3 in amino acids: CASSPLKTSNQPQHF. The CDR3 nucleotides are TGTGCCAGCTCACCTTTGAAGACGAGCAATCAGCCCCAGCATTTT.